This is a list of T cell receptor beta chains from one sample in a study of T cells after yellow fever vaccination. From the 5' RACE reads, TCRdb called clonotypes with MiXCR, one entry per CDR3 protein. The profile covers under 400,000 distinct CDR3 sequences, with about 12% appearing a single time and 3% to 4% taken by the ten largest. Sequences were derived from CD4+ T cells sorted from PBMCs, sampled 15 days after the yellow fever booster vaccination. These TCRs come from a man between 18 and 35 years old who received the YFV17D yellow fever vaccine. CDR3s include the opening cysteine and the closing phenylalanine or tryptophan. A D gene is named only where the DNA matches it firmly. The size of a clone is reported for some rows only, either as once, few or many, or as a class for expanded clones.

. TRBJ2-2 TRBD1 TRBV5-1 CASSQGVDTGELFF TGCGCCAGCAGCCAGGGGGTAGACACCGGGGAGCTGTTTTTT
many TRBJ2-3 . TRBV4-3 CASSQELADTQYF TGTGCCAGCAGCCAAGAACTAGCAGATACGCAGTATTTT
few TRBJ2-2 . TRBV4-1 CASSHPPGPGGELFF TGCGCCAGCAGCCATCCCCCCGGACCCGGCGGGGAGCTGTTTTTT
. TRBJ1-1 . TRBV20-1 CSANRDRENTEAFF TGCAGTGCCAACCGTGATAGGGAGAACACTGAAGCTTTCTTT
few TRBJ2-3 . TRBV28 CASSSPFGGELDTDTQYF TGTGCCAGCAGTTCCCCTTTTGGAGGGGAACTTGACACAGATACGCAGTATTTT
. TRBJ1-1 TRBD1 TRBV25-1 CASSEFGQENEAFF TGTGCCAGCAGTGAATTCGGACAGGAGAATGAAGCTTTCTTT
. TRBJ1-1 . TRBV9 CASSVAPGVEAFF TGTGCCAGCAGCGTAGCGCCAGGAGTTGAAGCTTTCTTT
. TRBJ2-3 . TRBV20-1 CSANLGRGLDTQYF TGCAGTGCCAACCTTGGGAGGGGGCTAGATACGCAGTATTTT
many TRBJ2-7 . TRBV5-1 CASSSGTYEQYF TGCGCCAGCAGCTCGGGTACCTACGAGCAGTACTTC
. TRBJ2-2 . TRBV7-9 CATGPTNRELFFF .
few TRBJ1-5 . TRBV7-8 CASSAIDRDNQPQHF TGTGCCAGCAGCGCCATAGACCGAGACAATCAGCCCCAGCATTTT
few TRBJ2-1 . TRBV5-1 CASRESGSYNEQFF TGCGCCAGTCGCGAGTCCGGCTCCTACAATGAGCAGTTCTTC
. TRBJ1-1 . TRBV30 CAWSYAENTEAFF TGTGCCTGGAGTTACGCGGAAAACACTGAAGCTTTCTTT
few TRBJ2-3 . TRBV12-3/TRBV12-4 CASSGHRGGDTQYF TGTGCCAGCAGTGGTCACAGGGGAGGAGATACGCAGTATTTT
. TRBJ1-2 TRBD1 TRBV10-3 CATSGTELDGYTF TGTGCCACCTCCGGGACAGAGTTAGATGGCTACACCTTC
. TRBJ2-7 . TRBV20-1 CSARSPYEQYF TGCAGTGCCCGCAGCCCTTACGAGCAGTACTTC
many TRBJ2-7 TRBD1 TRBV20-1 CSARAPTGEGEQYF TGCAGTGCTAGAGCCCCGACAGGGGAAGGCGAGCAGTACTTC
. TRBJ1-2 . TRBV5-1 CASSFNSDKVYTF TGCGCCAGCAGCTTCAACTCGGACAAGGTGTACACCTTC
. TRBJ2-3 . TRBV19 CASSEILADTQYF TGTGCCAGTAGTGAAATACTAGCAGATACGCAGTATTTT
few TRBJ2-3 . TRBV7-9 CASSLGESDTQYF TGTGCCAGCAGCTTAGGGGAGTCTGATACGCAGTATTTT
few TRBJ2-7 . TRBV30 CAWSIGPYEQYF TGTGCCTGGAGTATTGGGCCCTACGAGCAGTACTTC
many TRBJ1-1 . TRBV7-9 CASSFAGTEAFF TGTGCCAGCAGCTTCGCGGGGACTGAAGCTTTCTTT
many TRBJ2-5 TRBD2 TRBV6-6 CASSTGGDKETQYF TGTGCCAGCAGTACGGGAGGGGATAAAGAGACCCAGTACTTC
once TRBJ2-6 TRBD1 TRBV11-2 CASSLGALVRGRKTGANVLTF TGTGCCAGCAGCTTAGGGGCCCTGGTCAGGGGGCGGAAGACTGGGGCCAACGTCCTGACTTTC
few TRBJ2-1 TRBD2 TRBV27 CASSRGGAQNEQFF TGTGCCAGCAGTCGGGGGGGAGCTCAAAATGAGCAGTTCTTC
. TRBJ1-3 . TRBV5-1 CASSYDNSGNTIYF TGCGCCAGCAGCTACGACAACTCTGGAAACACCATATATTTT
. TRBJ2-3 . TRBV5-4 CASRSTRTDTQYF TGTGCCAGCCGCTCCACAAGAACAGATACGCAGTATTTT
. TRBJ2-2 . TRBV7-8 CASSLAKNTGELFF TGTGCCAGCAGCTTAGCGAAGAACACCGGGGAGCTGTTTTTT
. TRBJ1-1 . TRBV29-1 CSPEGLYMNTEAFF TGCAGCCCCGAGGGGTTATACATGAACACTGAAGCTTTCTTT
few TRBJ1-2 . TRBV7-2 CASFIPGAYGYTF TGTGCCAGCTTCATTCCAGGGGCCTATGGCTACACCTTC
few TRBJ2-5 . TRBV29-1 CSVDRGAQETQYF TGCAGCGTTGATCGGGGGGCGCAAGAGACCCAGTACTTC
. TRBJ2-7 . TRBV3-2 CASSQACTYEQYF TGTGCCAGCAGCCAAGCTTGCACCTACGAGCAGTACTTC
. TRBJ2-5 . TRBV7-6 CASSRGLHQETQYF TGTGCCAGCAGCCGGGGACTCCACCAAGAGACCCAGTACTTC
. TRBJ2-7 . TRBV18 CASSPPAGSYEQYF TGTGCCAGCTCACCACCGGCAGGTTCCTACGAGCAGTACTTC
few TRBJ1-1 TRBD1 TRBV5-1 CASSSVRGKHFEAFF TGCGCCAGCAGCTCCGTCAGGGGGAAACACTTTGAAGCTTTCTTT
few TRBJ2-1 TRBD2 TRBV3-1 CASSQDTAGDNEQFF TGTGCCAGCAGCCAAGACACAGCGGGGGACAATGAGCAGTTCTTC
few TRBJ2-1 . TRBV29-1 CSVGQYNEQFF TGCAGCGTTGGACAGTACAATGAGCAGTTCTTC